This T cell receptor beta chain was sequenced for a study of OX40 agonist ivuxolimab in advanced cancers. From germline, CDR1 is MNHEY and CDR2 SMNVEV (reference sequence). The CDR3 contains 13 residues. V trimming: 5 bases; J trimming: 0 bases; junction bases outside the gene matches: 1. Produced via immunoSEQ multiplex PCR; TCRdb's table is partial and in-frame only. This table holds tens of thousands of clones, over 75% found once. The sequence came from an adult with an advanced solid tumor such as melanoma, head and neck, liver or kidney cancer. The genes are TRBV27 and TRBJ2-7, with 7 bases lining up with TRBD1. The sample consisted of CD4+ or CD8+ T cells sorted from blood, taken in a trial of the OX40 agonist ivuxolimab. This CDR3 is CASSTGDSYEQYF. CDR3 bases: TGTGCCAGCAGTACAGGGGACTCCTACGAGCAGTACTTC.